These T cell receptor beta chains were read from a single sample in a study of monozygotic twins with inflammatory bowel disease. TCRdb re-analyzed the 5' RACE reads; it lists each CDR3 protein once, without DNA. This sample's table has over 120,000 distinct CDR3 sequences. Sequenced: blood. The receptors derive from a human donor with ulcerative colitis or Crohn's disease, or a healthy co-twin of an affected twin (not recorded which). CDR3s include the opening cysteine and the closing phenylalanine or tryptophan.

CDR3aa	v_gene	j_gene
CASSVGPQAGGIGYGYTF	TRBV9	TRBJ1-2
CAWSLDSPEAFF	TRBV30	TRBJ1-1
CASSPLDGAYNEQFF	TRBV18	TRBJ2-1
CASSLYPEAYNEQFF	TRBV12-3/TRBV12-4	TRBJ2-1
CASSLPLGTQYF	TRBV7-9	TRBJ2-3
CASSPGDSVYEQYF	TRBV7-6	TRBJ2-7
CASSLGGNSYNEQFF	TRBV5-1	TRBJ2-1
CASSLTDYEQYF	TRBV5-5	TRBJ2-7
CATSDPGLAGSTDTQYF	TRBV24-1	TRBJ2-3
CASSRGTRALGDGYTF	TRBV5-1	TRBJ1-2
CSVFLSRETQYF	TRBV29-1	TRBJ2-5
CASSSQPGGEQYF	TRBV5-1	TRBJ2-7
CSADRGESDEQFF	TRBV29-1	TRBJ2-1
CASSLDREDQPQHF	TRBV18	TRBJ1-5
CASSQTQGGHYGYTF	TRBV3-1	TRBJ1-2
CSVEDPGVRGYTF	TRBV29-1	TRBJ1-2
CSPSGIANVLTF	TRBV20-1	TRBJ2-6
CASSFRGGRNTIYF	TRBV28	TRBJ1-3
CASPKVTGTGGEAFF	TRBV6-1	TRBJ1-1
CASSSWDRGTDTQYF	TRBV11-2	TRBJ2-3
CASSLGGVGETQYF	TRBV5-4	TRBJ2-5
CASSLTGTSGSAYNEQFF	TRBV7-3	TRBJ2-1
CASSQDPRAGSVGGNTIYF	TRBV4-2	TRBJ1-3
CSASADRGNEQYF	TRBV20-1	TRBJ2-7
CASSLKWDAEAFF	TRBV12-3/TRBV12-4	TRBJ1-1
CATRGVNTEAFF	TRBV6-2/TRBV6-3	TRBJ1-1
CASSPRTVYQETQYF	TRBV5-1	TRBJ2-5
CASRYDRVYTF	TRBV6-5	TRBJ1-2
CASSLKVAGDAYNEQFF	TRBV5-1	TRBJ2-1
CASSLRPTGSRTEAFF	TRBV7-3	TRBJ1-1
CSVDGAGVTDTQYF	TRBV29-1	TRBJ2-3
CASSREGSGSPYEQYF	TRBV11-2	TRBJ2-7
CASSTDTSNQPQHF	TRBV6-2/TRBV6-3	TRBJ1-5
CSVTIRMGYNEQFF	TRBV29-1	TRBJ2-1
CASKILGTGAYEQYF	TRBV28	TRBJ2-7
CSARALAPYNEQFF	TRBV20-1	TRBJ2-1
CSALTRQGVTEKLFF	TRBV20-1	TRBJ1-4
CASGLWDSYTGELFF	TRBV12-5	TRBJ2-2
CASSEGLAGVNEQFF	TRBV5-1	TRBJ2-1
CASSSRQGMSSGANVQTF	TRBV7-6	TRBJ2-6
CSGIGQGAGNEQFF	TRBV29-1	TRBJ2-1